The rows below give T cell receptor beta chains drawn from one sample of a study of monozygotic twins with inflammatory bowel disease. TCRdb reprocessed the 5' RACE reads; each CDR3 protein has one entry and no DNA is given. The sample table sets out around 230,000 distinct CDR3 sequences. Sequences were obtained from blood. The receptor set was obtained from a human donor with ulcerative colitis or Crohn's disease, or a healthy co-twin of an affected twin (not recorded which). The CDR3 runs from the conserved cysteine through the conserved F or W.

j_call	v_call	cdr3_aa
TRBJ1-2	TRBV9	CASSVGGGSSDGYTF
TRBJ1-3	TRBV12-3/TRBV12-4	CASRITGNGNTIYF
TRBJ1-6	TRBV3-1	CASSPLRDGNSPLHF
TRBJ2-3	TRBV11-2	CASSSHRPGQGRADTQYF
TRBJ1-2	TRBV19	CASSISGLYGYTF
TRBJ2-1	TRBV11-2	CASSSDSPGKFF
TRBJ1-1	TRBV7-2	CASSSYQGTYTEAFF
TRBJ2-3	TRBV15	CATSRARFSTDTQYF
TRBJ2-3	TRBV10-2	CASSDGGAGTDTQYF
TRBJ1-3	TRBV10-2	CASSDSAGGTRVYF
TRBJ2-4	TRBV20-1	CSAKEAGRTVKAKNIQYF
TRBJ2-7	TRBV15	CATSRDKTSGGYEQYF
TRBJ1-3	TRBV12-3/TRBV12-4	CASSFEAGGTIYF